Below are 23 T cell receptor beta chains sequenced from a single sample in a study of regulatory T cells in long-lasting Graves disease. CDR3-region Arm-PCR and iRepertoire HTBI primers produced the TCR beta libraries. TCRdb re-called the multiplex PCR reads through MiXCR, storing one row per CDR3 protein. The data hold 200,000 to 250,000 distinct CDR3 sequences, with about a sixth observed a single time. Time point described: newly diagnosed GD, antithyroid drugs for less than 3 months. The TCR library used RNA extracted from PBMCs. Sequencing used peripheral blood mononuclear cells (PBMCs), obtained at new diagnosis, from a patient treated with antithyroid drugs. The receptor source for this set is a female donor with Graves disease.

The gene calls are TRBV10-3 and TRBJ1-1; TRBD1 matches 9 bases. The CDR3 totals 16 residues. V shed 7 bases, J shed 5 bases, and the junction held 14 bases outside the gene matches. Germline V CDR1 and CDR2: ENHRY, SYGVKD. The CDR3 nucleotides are TGTGCCATCAATGATAATACAGGGGGCTGGGGGACTGAAGCTTTCTTT. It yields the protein CAINDNTGGWGTEAFF.

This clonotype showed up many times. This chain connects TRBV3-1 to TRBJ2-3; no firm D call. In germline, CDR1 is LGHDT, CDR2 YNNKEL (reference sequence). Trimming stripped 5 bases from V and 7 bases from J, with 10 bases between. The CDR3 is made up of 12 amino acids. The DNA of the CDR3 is TGTGCCAGCAGCTCCGGATTAAATACGCAGTATTTT. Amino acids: CASSSGLNTQYF.

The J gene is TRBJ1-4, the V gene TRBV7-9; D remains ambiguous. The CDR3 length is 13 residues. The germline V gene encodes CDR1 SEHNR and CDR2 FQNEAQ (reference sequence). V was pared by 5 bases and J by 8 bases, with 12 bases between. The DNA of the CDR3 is TGTGCCAGCAGCCTCACAGTGGGGGAAAAACTGTTTTTT. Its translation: CASSLTVGEKLFF.

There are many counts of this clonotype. The CDR3 spells CASSRLAGGTGELFF. The DNA for the CDR3 is TGTGCCAGCAGCCGGTTAGCGGGAGGTACCGGGGAGCTGTTTTTT. V usage is TRBV6-1 and J usage is TRBJ2-2, with TRBD2 matching 10 bases. Germline CDR1 is MNHNS and CDR2 is SASEGT. The CDR3 has 15 amino acids. The V and J ends lost 6 bases and 5 bases, in that order; junction bases with no gene match: 6.

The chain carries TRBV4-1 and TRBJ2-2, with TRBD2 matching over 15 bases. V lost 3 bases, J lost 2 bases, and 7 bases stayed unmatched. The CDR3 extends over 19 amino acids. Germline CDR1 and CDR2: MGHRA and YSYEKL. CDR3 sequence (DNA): TGCGCCAGCAGCCAGCTAGGACTAGCGGGAGGGGTTAACACCGGGGAGCTGTTTTTT. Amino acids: CASSQLGLAGGVNTGELFF.

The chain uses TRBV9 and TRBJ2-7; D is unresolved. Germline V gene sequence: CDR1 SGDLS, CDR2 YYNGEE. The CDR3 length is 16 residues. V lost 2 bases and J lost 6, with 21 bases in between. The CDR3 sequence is CASSVDGWTFSSEQYF. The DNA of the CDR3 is TGTGCCAGCAGCGTGGACGGATGGACCTTTAGTTCCGAGCAGTACTTC.

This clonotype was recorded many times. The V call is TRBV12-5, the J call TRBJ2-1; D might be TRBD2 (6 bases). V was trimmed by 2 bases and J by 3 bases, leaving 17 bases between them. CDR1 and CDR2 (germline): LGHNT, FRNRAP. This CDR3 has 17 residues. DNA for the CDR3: TGTGCTAGTGGTTTGAACCCCCTGCGGGATCGCTACAATGAGCAGTTCTTC. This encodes CASGLNPLRDRYNEQFF. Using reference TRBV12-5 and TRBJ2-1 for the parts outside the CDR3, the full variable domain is DARVTQTPRHKVTEMGQEVTMRCQPILGHNTVFWYRQTMMQGLELLAYFRNRAPLDDSGMPKDRFSAEMPDATLATLKIQPSEPRDSAVYFCASGLNPLRDRYNEQFFGPGTRLTVL.

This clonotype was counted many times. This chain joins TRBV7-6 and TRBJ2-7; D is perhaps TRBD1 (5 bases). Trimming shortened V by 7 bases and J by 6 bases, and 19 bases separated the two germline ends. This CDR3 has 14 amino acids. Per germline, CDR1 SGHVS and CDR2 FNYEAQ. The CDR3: CASTTMAGQGEQYF. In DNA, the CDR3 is TGTGCCAGCACCACTATGGCAGGGCAGGGCGAGCAGTACTTC.

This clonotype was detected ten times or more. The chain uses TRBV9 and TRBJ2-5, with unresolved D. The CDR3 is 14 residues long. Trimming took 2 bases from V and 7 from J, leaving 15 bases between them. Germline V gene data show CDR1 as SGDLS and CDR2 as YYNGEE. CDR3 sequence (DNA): TGTGCCAGCAGCGTCCTTCAATCCATCGGGACCCAGTACTTC. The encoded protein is CASSVLQSIGTQYF.

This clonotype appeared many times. CDR3 nucleotides: TGTGCCACCAGTGATTCGGGACAGGGTTTGATGGAGACCCAGTACTTC. Protein sequence: CATSDSGQGLMETQYF. The chain links TRBV24-1 to TRBJ2-5; TRBD1 aligns across 9 bases. CDR1 is KGHDR, CDR2 SFDVKD, per germline. V shed 2 bases and J 5 bases; nucleotides not matched to a gene: 8. The CDR3 contains 16 residues.

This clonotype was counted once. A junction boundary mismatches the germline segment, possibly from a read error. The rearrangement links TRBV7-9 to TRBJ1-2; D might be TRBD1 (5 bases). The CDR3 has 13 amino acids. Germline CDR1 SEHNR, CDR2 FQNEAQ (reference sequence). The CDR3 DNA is TGTGCCAGCAGCTTCTCCAGGGCGGATGGTTACACCTTC. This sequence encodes CASSFSRADGYTF.

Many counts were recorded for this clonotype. CDR3 sequence (DNA): TGTGCCAGTATGGGGGCGGGAGCAACAGATACGCAGTATTTT. This encodes CASMGAGATDTQYF. The chain is built from TRBV19 and TRBJ2-3; TRBD2 might be the D (7 bases). Trimming pared 7 bases from V and 3 bases from J, leaving 14 bases between. The CDR3 is 14 amino acids. In germline, CDR1 is LNHDA, CDR2 SQIVND (reference sequence).

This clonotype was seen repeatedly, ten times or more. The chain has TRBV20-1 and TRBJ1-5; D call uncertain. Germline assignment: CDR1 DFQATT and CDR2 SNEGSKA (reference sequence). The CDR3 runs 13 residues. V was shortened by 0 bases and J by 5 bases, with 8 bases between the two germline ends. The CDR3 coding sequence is TGCAGTGCTAGAGAGACATGGGATCAGCCCCAGCATTTT. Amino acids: CSARETWDQPQHF.

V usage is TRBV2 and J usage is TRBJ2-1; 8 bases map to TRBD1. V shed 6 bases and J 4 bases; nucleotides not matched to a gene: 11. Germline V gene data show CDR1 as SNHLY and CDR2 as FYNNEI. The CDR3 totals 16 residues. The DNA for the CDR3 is TGTGCCAGCAGAGAAACGTCAGGGGGCCTTTACAATGAGCAGTTCTTC. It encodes CASRETSGGLYNEQFF.

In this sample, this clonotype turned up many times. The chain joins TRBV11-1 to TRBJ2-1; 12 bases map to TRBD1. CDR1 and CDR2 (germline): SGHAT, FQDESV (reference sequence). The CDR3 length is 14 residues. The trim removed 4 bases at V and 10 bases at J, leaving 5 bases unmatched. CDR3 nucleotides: TGTGCCAGCAGCTGGGGACAGGGGGCAGGAGAGCAGTTCTTC. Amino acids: CASSWGQGAGEQFF.

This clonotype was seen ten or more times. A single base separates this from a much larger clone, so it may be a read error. The CDR3 DNA reads as TGTGCCAGCAGTCAGGGAAACACCATATATTTT. Its translation is CASSQGNTIYF. The chain uses TRBV6-1 and TRBJ1-3; D remains ambiguous. V lost 5 bases to trimming and J lost 4 bases, with 3 bases between them. The CDR3 length is 11 residues. Germline V gives CDR1 MNHNS, CDR2 SASEGT.

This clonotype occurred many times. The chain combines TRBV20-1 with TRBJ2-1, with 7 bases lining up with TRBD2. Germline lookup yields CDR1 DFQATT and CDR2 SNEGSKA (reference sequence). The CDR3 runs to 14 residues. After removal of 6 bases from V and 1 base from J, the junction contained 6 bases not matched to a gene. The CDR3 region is CSAARERSYNEQFF. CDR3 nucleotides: TGCAGTGCGGCGCGGGAGAGGTCCTACAATGAGCAGTTCTTC.

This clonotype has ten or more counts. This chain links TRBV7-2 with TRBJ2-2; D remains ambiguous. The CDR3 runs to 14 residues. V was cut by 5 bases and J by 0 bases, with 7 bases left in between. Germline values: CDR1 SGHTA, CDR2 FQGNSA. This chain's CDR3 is CASSLSPNTGELFF. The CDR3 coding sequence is TGTGCCAGCAGCCTCAGCCCGAACACCGGGGAGCTGTTTTTT.

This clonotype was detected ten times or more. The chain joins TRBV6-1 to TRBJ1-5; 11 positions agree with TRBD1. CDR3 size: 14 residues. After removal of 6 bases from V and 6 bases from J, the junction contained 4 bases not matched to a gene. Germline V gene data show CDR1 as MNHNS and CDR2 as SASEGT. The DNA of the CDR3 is TGTGCCAGCAGGGCCGGGACAGGGGGTCAGCCCCAGCATTTT. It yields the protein CASRAGTGGQPQHF.

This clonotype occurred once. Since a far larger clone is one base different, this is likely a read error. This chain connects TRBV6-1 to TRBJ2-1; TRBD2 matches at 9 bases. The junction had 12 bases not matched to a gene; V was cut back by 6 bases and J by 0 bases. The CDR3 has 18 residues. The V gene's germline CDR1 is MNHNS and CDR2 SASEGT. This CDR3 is CASSLAGAGDSSYNEQFF. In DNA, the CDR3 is TGTGCCAGCAGCTTAGCGGGGGCGGGAGATAGCTCCTACAATGAGCAGTTCTTC.

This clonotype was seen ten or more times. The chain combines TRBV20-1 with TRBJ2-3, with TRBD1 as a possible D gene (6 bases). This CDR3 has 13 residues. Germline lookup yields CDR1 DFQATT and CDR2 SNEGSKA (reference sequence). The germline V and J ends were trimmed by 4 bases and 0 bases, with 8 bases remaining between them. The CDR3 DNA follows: TGCAGTGCTACAACAGGGAGCACAGATACGCAGTATTTT. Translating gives CSATTGSTDTQYF.

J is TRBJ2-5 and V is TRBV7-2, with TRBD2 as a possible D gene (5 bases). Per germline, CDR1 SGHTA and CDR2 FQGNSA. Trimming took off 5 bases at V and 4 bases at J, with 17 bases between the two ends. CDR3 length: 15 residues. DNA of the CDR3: TGTGCCAGCAGCAAAAGTCCGGGAATGGGAGAGACCCAGTACTTC. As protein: CASSKSPGMGETQYF.

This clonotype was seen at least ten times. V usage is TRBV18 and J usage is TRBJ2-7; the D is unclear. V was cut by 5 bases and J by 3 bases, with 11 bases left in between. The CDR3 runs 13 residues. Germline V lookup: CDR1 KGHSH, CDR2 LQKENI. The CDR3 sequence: CASSTGRSYEQYF. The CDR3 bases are TGTGCCAGCTCAACCGGACGGAGCTACGAGCAGTACTTC. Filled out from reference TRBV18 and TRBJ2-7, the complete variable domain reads NAGVMQNPRHLVRRRGQEARLRCSPMKGHSHVYWYRQLPEEGLKFMVYLQKENIIDESGMPKERFSAEFPKEGPSILRIQQVVRGDSAAYFCASSTGRSYEQYFGPGTRLTVT.